The 2 T cell receptor beta chains in this list originate from one sample, sequenced in a study of beta chain features in type 1 diabetes. General study results and limits: TCRB CDR3 length was moderately but significantly reduced in all four CD4+ subsets of Type 1 diabetes patients.

Expressed TCRB transcripts were sequenced because the isolated RNA had all been reverse transcribed beforehand. TCRdb keeps only in-frame clones here, not all; method: immunoSEQ multiplex PCR. The data hold about 120,000 clones, with roughly 15% observed a single time. These receptors have no known antigen. Material for sequencing was central memory CD4+ T cells from blood. These receptor sequences come from a man aged 25 to 45 with type 1 diabetes.

There are a few counts of this clone. The J gene is TRBJ1-2, the V gene TRBV14; TRBD1 is a possible D gene (6 bases). The CDR3 sequence is 13 residues long. Trimming took 4 bases from V and 4 from J, leaving 10 bases between them. Germline-derived CDR1 and CDR2 are SGHDN and FVKESK. CDR3 loop: CASSPGGTYGYTF. The CDR3 DNA sequence: TGTGCCAGCAGCCCCGGGGGCACCTATGGCTACACCTTC. Complete variable domain (other parts from reference TRBV14 and TRBJ1-2): EAGVTQFPSHSVIEKGQTVTLRCDPISGHDNLYWYRRVMGKEIKFLLHFVKESKQDESGMPNNRFLAERTGGTYSTLKVQPAELEDSGVYFCASSPGGTYGYTFGSGTRLTVV.

This clone was counted only a few times. The chain combines TRBV20-1 with TRBJ1-2; TRBD1 aligns across 9 bases. CDR3 length equals 11 residues. The V and J ends lost 5 bases and 8 bases, in that order; junction bases with no gene match: 3. The germline V gene has CDR1 DFQATT and CDR2 SNEGSKA (reference sequence). CDR3 nucleotides: TGCAGTGCTGGGGGACAGGGAGGCTACACCTTC. Amino acid sequence: CSAGGQGGYTF.